Below are 25 T cell receptor beta chains sequenced from a single sample in a study of cytomegalovirus exposure and HLA in healthy donors. The PCR was carried out with 60 Vbeta primers and 13 Jbeta primers. The data were produced by immunoSEQ multiplex PCR, yet TCRdb's version contains in-frame clones alone and is incomplete. This table holds about 140,000 clones, 70% to 75% found once. Sequenced material: PBMCs. Every receptor here comes from a woman aged 35 to 49 in good health and CMV-seronegative.

V and J are TRBV28 and TRBJ2-7; 12 bases fit TRBD2. CDR1 and CDR2 from the germline V gene are MDHEN and SYDVKM. The CDR3 is 17 amino acids. V was clipped by 4 bases and J by 4 bases; unmatched bases: 11. CDR3 residues: CASSSSGGAKGAYEQYV. The CDR3 bases are TGTGCCAGCAGTTCTAGCGGGGGGGCCAAGGGGGCATACGAGCAGTACGTC.

The chain links TRBV5-4 to TRBJ2-7; TRBD1 agrees at 12 bases. The CDR3 is made up of 15 amino acids. With 3 bases clipped from V and 3 bases from J, the junction kept 4 bases outside the gene matches. Germline CDR1 is SGHNT and CDR2 is YYREEE (reference sequence). The CDR3 DNA is TGTGCCAGCAGCTCCGGGACAGGGGGCTTCTACGAGCAGTACTTC. Translated: CASSSGTGGFYEQYF.

The J gene is TRBJ1-2, the V gene TRBV6-1; the match to TRBD1 covers 8 bases. Germline V gene sequence: CDR1 MNHNS, CDR2 SASEGT. The CDR3 extends over 14 amino acids. V was clipped by 6 bases and J by 0 bases; unmatched bases: 3. CDR3 DNA sequence: TGTGCCAGCAGGACAGGGGCATCTAACTATGGCTACACCTTC. As protein: CASRTGASNYGYTF.

The rearrangement joins TRBV6-6 to TRBJ1-5, with D perhaps TRBD1 (5 bases). The germline V gene encodes CDR1 MNHNY and CDR2 SVGAGI (reference sequence). The V end was cut by 10 bases, the J end by 5 bases, with 21 bases between. The CDR3 is 15 amino acids. The CDR3, as DNA: TGTGCCACCCGGCCGGGTGGGGGGGAACATCAGCCCCAGCATTTT. Protein sequence: CATRPGGGEHQPQHF.

This clone was counted between two and nine times. CDR3 sequence: CASSPTSRGETQYF. The CDR3 DNA sequence: TGTGCCAGCAGCCCTACAAGCCGCGGAGAGACCCAGTACTTC. V gene TRBV9 combines with J gene TRBJ2-5; D remains unclear. Germline values: CDR1 SGDLS, CDR2 YYNGEE. The CDR3 length is 14 residues. The V end lost 4 bases, the J end lost 4 bases, and 14 bases lay between the germline ends.

This rearrangement joins TRBV12-5 to TRBJ1-6, with 8 bases matching TRBD1. The V and J ends lost 7 bases and 7 bases, in that order; junction bases with no gene match: 6. CDR1 is LGHNT and CDR2 is FRNRAP in the germline V gene. This CDR3 spans 14 amino acids. CDR3 nucleotide sequence: TGTGCTAGTGCCAAAGACAGGGGCAATTCACCCCTCCACTTT. Protein sequence: CASAKDRGNSPLHF.

The chain employs TRBV19 and TRBJ1-1, with D hard to call. Per germline, CDR1 LNHDA and CDR2 SQIVND (reference sequence). This CDR3 contains 12 residues. V was cut by 2 bases and J by 8 bases, with 9 bases left in between. CDR3 residues: CASSIWAEEAFF. CDR3 bases: TGTGCCAGTAGTATATGGGCAGAAGAAGCTTTCTTT.

The gene calls are TRBV5-1 and TRBJ1-4, with TRBD1 matching over 7 bases. V gave up 4 bases and J gave up 8 bases; unmatched junction bases: 8. The V gene's germline CDR1 is SGHRS and CDR2 YFSETQ. There are 14 residues in the CDR3. The CDR3 is CASSPDRAEEKLFF. CDR3 DNA: TGCGCCAGCAGCCCCGACAGGGCGGAGGAAAAACTGTTTTTT.

The chain uses TRBV15 and TRBJ1-1; D not certain. The CDR3 has 15 amino acids. Trimming took 0 bases from V and 6 from J, leaving 14 bases between them. Germline values: CDR1 LNHNV, CDR2 YYDKDF (reference sequence). Here the CDR3 DNA reads TGTGCCACCAGCAGAGATCTAAAAACGGGAGCTGAAGCTTTCTTT. This translates into CATSRDLKTGAEAFF. Full variable domain (remainder filled in from reference TRBV15 and TRBJ1-1): DAMVIQNPRYQVTQFGKPVTLSCSQTLNHNVMYWYQQKSSQAPKLLFHYYDKDFNNEADTPDNFQSRRPNTSFCFLDIRSPGLGDTAMYLCATSRDLKTGAEAFFGQGTRLTVV.

The sample holds a few counts of this clone. The chain combines TRBV5-1 with TRBJ1-4; the D is unclear. The CDR3 runs 14 residues. V was shortened by 3 bases and J by 8 bases, with 14 bases between the two germline ends. Germline values: CDR1 SGHRS, CDR2 YFSETQ. CDR3 residues: CASSSGPAGEKLFF. As DNA, the CDR3 is TGCGCCAGCAGCTCGGGCCCCGCGGGGGAAAAACTGTTTTTT.

The genes are TRBV19 and TRBJ1-2; tentative D call: TRBD1 (6 bases). V was cut by 5 bases and J by 0 bases, with 13 bases left in between. The CDR3 totals 15 residues. Per germline, CDR1 LNHDA and CDR2 SQIVND (reference sequence). The CDR3 region is CASSSRGTANYGYTF. As DNA, the CDR3 is TGTGCCAGTAGTTCCAGGGGAACTGCTAACTATGGCTACACCTTC.

The rearrangement joins TRBV5-1 to TRBJ2-3; 7 bases are shared with TRBD2. The CDR3 has 14 amino acids. The germline V gene encodes CDR1 SGHRS and CDR2 YFSETQ. CDR3 coding DNA: TGCGCTTCAGGCGGGGGAAAAAGCACAGATACGCAGTATTTT. The encoded protein is CASGGGKSTDTQYF.

This clone came up a few times. The chain joins TRBV4-1 to TRBJ1-6, with D hard to call. Per the germline V gene, CDR1 is MGHRA and CDR2 is YSYEKL. Trimming removed 7 bases from V and 5 bases from J, with 15 bases in between. This CDR3 has 15 residues. In DNA form, the CDR3 reads TGCGCCAGCACCCCCCACCGGGGAAATAATTCACCCCTCCACTTT. This encodes CASTPHRGNNSPLHF.

The V call is TRBV4-2, the J call TRBJ2-3; D is possibly TRBD2 (5 bases). V gave up 0 bases and J gave up 2 bases, with 6 bases separating them. The CDR3 contains 14 residues. CDR1 is LGHNA, CDR2 YNFKEQ, per germline. The CDR3 nucleotides read TGTGCCAGCAGCCAAGAGCGGGTCACAGATACGCAGTATTTT. Translated: CASSQERVTDTQYF.

Comments on this clone: An end of the junction does not agree with germline; a read error may underlie this. This CDR3 reads CASSSSFQDPPWELLF. For the CDR3, the DNA is TGTGCCAGCAGCTCTTCATTTCAAGACCCTCCCTGGGAGCTGCTTTTT. The chain employs TRBV9 and TRBJ2-2; D is perhaps TRBD2 (5 bases). The germline gives CDR1 SGDLS, CDR2 YYNGEE. The CDR3 runs to 16 residues.

V and J are TRBV4-2 and TRBJ1-2; the match to TRBD1 covers 8 bases. The germline gives CDR1 LGHNA, CDR2 YNFKEQ. V lost 5 bases, J lost 2 bases, and 7 bases stayed unmatched. The CDR3 spans 15 residues. This CDR3 reads CASSSEQGGNYGYTF. In DNA form, the CDR3 reads TGTGCCAGCAGCTCGGAACAGGGGGGGAACTATGGCTACACCTTC.

This clone was seen a single time. CDR3 DNA: TGTGCCAGCAGTTTGTCCCCTGTCTATGGCTACACCTTC. It yields the protein CASSLSPVYGYTF. The chain couples TRBV28 to TRBJ1-2; D is uncertain. CDR1 and CDR2 (germline): MDHEN, SYDVKM. The CDR3 covers 13 residues. V was clipped by 3 bases and J by 4 bases, with 9 bases between them.

This clone was observed a few times. Within the sample, other DNA sequences also encode this same CDR3. The genes are TRBV11-3 and TRBJ1-1; no firm D call. The CDR3 is made up of 13 amino acids. V was pared by 4 bases and J by 1 base, with 7 bases between. CDR1 and CDR2 (germline): SGHNT, YENEEA. The DNA of the CDR3 is TGTGCCAGCAGCTCCACCGGGAACACTGAAGCTTTCTTT. It specifies CASSSTGNTEAFF.

The gene calls are TRBV27 and TRBJ2-3; 8 bases agree with TRBD2. This CDR3 region has 15 residues. V lost 4 bases, J lost 6 bases, and 9 bases stayed unmatched. Germline V CDR1 and CDR2: MNHEY, SMNVEV (reference sequence). The CDR3: CASSWTSTYVDTQYF. The CDR3 coding sequence is TGTGCCAGCAGTTGGACTAGCACTTATGTGGATACGCAGTATTTT.

CDR3 sequence: CASSPVSGPQHF. In DNA, the CDR3 is TGTGCCAGCAGCCCCGTCAGCGGCCCCCAGCATTTT. This chain joins TRBV27 and TRBJ1-5; D unclear. Germline values: CDR1 MNHEY, CDR2 SMNVEV (reference sequence). V lost 6 bases, J lost 10 bases, and 13 bases lay in between. This CDR3 comprises 12 residues.

This clone appeared a single time. This chain joins TRBV2 and TRBJ2-1; 12 bases agree with TRBD2. Germline-derived CDR1 and CDR2 are SNHLY and FYNNEI. The CDR3 is 15 amino acids. Germline trimming cut 7 bases from V and 6 bases from J; bases unmatched to any gene: 7. The CDR3 region is CASTNSGLAGNEQFF. In DNA, the CDR3 is TGTGCCAGCACCAACTCGGGACTAGCGGGCAATGAGCAGTTCTTC.

This clone appeared a single time. The chain has TRBV7-9 and TRBJ1-5; unclear D gene. This CDR3 has 14 amino acids. Germline CDR1 and CDR2: SEHNR and FQNEAQ (reference sequence). V was cut by 2 bases and J by 2 bases, with 7 bases left in between. DNA of the CDR3: TGTGCCAGCAGCTTATCCCCTGGCAATCAGCCCCAGCATTTT. Its protein product is CASSLSPGNQPQHF.

This chain links TRBV4-1 with TRBJ2-5, with TRBD2 matching over 8 bases. The ends lost 2 bases at V and 0 bases at J; junction bases unmatched: 11. The CDR3 covers 18 residues. The V gene's germline CDR1 is MGHRA and CDR2 YSYEKL. The CDR3 coding sequence is TGCGCCAGCAGCCAATGGGAACCCAGCGGGGGCTACCAAGAGACCCAGTACTTC. Protein: CASSQWEPSGGYQETQYF.

This clone was picked up one time. The gene calls are TRBV5-4 and TRBJ1-4; no firm D call. The CDR3 is made up of 14 amino acids. Germline V CDR1 and CDR2: SGHNT, YYREEE (reference sequence). Trimming removed 2 bases from V and 6 bases from J, with 11 bases in between. The chain's CDR3 is CASSFGRKHEKLFF. In DNA form, the CDR3 reads TGTGCCAGCAGCTTCGGGAGAAAACATGAAAAACTGTTTTTT.

This clone was recorded a few times. The chain recombines TRBV29-1 with TRBJ2-1, with D possibly being TRBD1 (5 bases). Trimming left V 3 bases short and J 6 bases short, with 15 bases between. The germline V gene encodes CDR1 SQVTM and CDR2 ANQGSEA. The CDR3 is made up of 14 amino acids. This chain's CDR3 is CSVDQGGRPNEQFF. DNA for the CDR3: TGCAGCGTTGATCAGGGCGGTCGTCCCAATGAGCAGTTCTTC.